This T cell receptor (beta chain) was retrieved from a study of cytomegalovirus exposure and HLA in healthy donors. Use of 60 Vbeta and 13 Jbeta primers characterized the PCR. Here immunoSEQ multiplex PCR was the method, and the copy in TCRdb shows in-frame clones only, minus some. The sample contains 30,000 or so clones, about 60% of which appear only once. CDR1 is SGHVS, CDR2 FQNEAQ, per germline. The V and J ends lost 3 bases and 10 bases respectively, with 9 bases between them. This CDR3 is 11 amino acids long. Broader study findings: For presence/absence analyses, sequencing depth was assumed to be roughly uniform across donors.

Remarks on this clone: Antigen specificity is unknown.

This rearrangement joins TRBV7-8 to TRBJ1-2; D may be TRBD1 (5 bases). This TCR was sampled from a man over 45 in good health and CMV-seropositive. Sequencing was done on a sample of PBMCs. The chain's CDR3 is CASSFWGDYTF. The DNA of the CDR3 is TGTGCCAGCAGCTTCTGGGGGGACTACACCTTC. The full variable domain, with the rest looked up from reference TRBV7-8 and TRBJ1-2, is GAGVSQSPRYKVAKRGQDVALRCDPISGHVSLFWYQQALGQGPEFLTYFQNEAQLDKSGLPSDRFFAERPEGSVSTLKIQRTQQEDSAVYLCASSFWGDYTFGSGTRLTVV.